The 4 T cell receptor beta chains given below trace back to one sample, sequenced in a study of blood T cell repertoires in COVID-19 (dated by TCRdb to 2019 to 2021). The library relied on the immunoSEQ multiplex PCR assay. The clones in this table, taken by TCRdb from immuneACCESS, are in-frame only. Not every clone is retained; where verified, under half of the shortfall comes from an unresolved V gene, and the cause of the rest is unknown. The sample records around 620,000 clones, 75% to 90% of which are singletons. 0.2% to 0.3% of the sample is taken by the ten largest. Source material: peripheral blood. These receptors were collected from a woman aged 18-30 years with acute or convalescent COVID-19.

The J gene is TRBJ2-7, the V gene TRBV5-6, with D possibly matching TRBD2 (7 bases). The germline V and J ends were trimmed by 2 bases and 5 bases, with 11 bases remaining between them. The CDR3 runs to 13 residues. Germline CDR1 SGHDT, CDR2 YYEEEE. CDR3 nucleotide sequence: TGTGCCAGCAGCTTCGGGGGGCAGAACGAGCAGTACTTC. Its protein product is CASSFGGQNEQYF.

The chain links TRBV6-2 or TRBV6-3 to TRBJ1-5; D gene uncertain. Germline CDR1 MNHEY, CDR2 SVGEGT. CDR3 length: 21 residues. V shed 2 bases and J shed 0 bases, with 26 bases lying between them. DNA for the CDR3: TGTGCCAGCAGTTACCCCCCAAGGTTCGGAGAACCCCAATATAGCAATCAGCCCCAGCATTTT. The encoded protein is CASSYPPRFGEPQYSNQPQHF.

The gene calls are TRBV7-9 and TRBJ1-6; a weak D match, TRBD1 (6 bases). There are 13 residues in the CDR3. CDR1 and CDR2 from the germline V gene are SEHNR and FQNEAQ (reference sequence). V lost 6 bases and J 15 bases, leaving 18 bases between the germline ends. The chain's CDR3 is CASSDRSRGGLHF. The DNA of the CDR3 is TGTGCCAGCAGTGACAGGTCTCGAGGGGGCCTCCACTTT.

The rearrangement uses TRBV5-1 and TRBJ2-5; the D gene is possibly TRBD1 (6 bases). The CDR3 is made up of 14 amino acids. The germline V gene has CDR1 SGHRS and CDR2 YFSETQ. Trimming shortened V by 2 bases and J by 4 bases, and 12 bases separated the two germline ends. DNA for the CDR3: TGCGCCAGCAGCTTCACAGGGCTTGCAGAGACCCAGTACTTC. Its protein is CASSFTGLAETQYF. The entire variable domain, with the rest obtained from reference TRBV5-1 and TRBJ2-5, is as follows: KAGVTQTPRYLIKTRGQQVTLSCSPISGHRSVSWYQQTPGQGLQFLFEYFSETQRNKGNFPGRFSGRQFSNSRSEMNVSTLELGDSALYLCASSFTGLAETQYFGPGTRLLVL.